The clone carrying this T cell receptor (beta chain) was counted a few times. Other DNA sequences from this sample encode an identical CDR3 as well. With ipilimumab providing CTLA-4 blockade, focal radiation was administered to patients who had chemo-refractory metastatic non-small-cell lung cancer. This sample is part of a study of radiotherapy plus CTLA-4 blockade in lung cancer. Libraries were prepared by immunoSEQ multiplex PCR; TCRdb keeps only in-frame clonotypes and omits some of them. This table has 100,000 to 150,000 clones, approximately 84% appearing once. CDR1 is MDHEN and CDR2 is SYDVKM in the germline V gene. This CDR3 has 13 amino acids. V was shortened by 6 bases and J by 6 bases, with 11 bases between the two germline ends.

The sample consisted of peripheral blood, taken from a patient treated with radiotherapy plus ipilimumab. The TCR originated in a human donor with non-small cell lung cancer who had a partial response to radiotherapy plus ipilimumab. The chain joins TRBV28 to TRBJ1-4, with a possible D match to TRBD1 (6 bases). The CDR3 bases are TGTGCCAGCAGAACAGGGCTGGATGAAAAACTGTTTTTT. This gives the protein CASRTGLDEKLFF.